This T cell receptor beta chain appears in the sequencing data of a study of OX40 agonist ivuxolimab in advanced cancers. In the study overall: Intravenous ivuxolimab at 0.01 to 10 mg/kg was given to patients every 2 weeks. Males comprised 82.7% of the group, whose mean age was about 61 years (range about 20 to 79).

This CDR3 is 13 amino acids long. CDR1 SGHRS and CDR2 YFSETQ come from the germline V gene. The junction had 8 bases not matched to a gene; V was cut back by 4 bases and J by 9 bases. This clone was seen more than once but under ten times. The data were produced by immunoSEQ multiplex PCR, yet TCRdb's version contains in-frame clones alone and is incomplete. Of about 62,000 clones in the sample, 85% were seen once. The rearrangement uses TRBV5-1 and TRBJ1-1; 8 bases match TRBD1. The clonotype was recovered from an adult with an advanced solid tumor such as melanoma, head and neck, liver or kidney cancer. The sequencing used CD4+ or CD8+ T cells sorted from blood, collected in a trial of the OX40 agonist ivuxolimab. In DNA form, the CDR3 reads TGCGCCAGCAGCCTAGGACAGGGAGCGAAAGCTTTCTTT. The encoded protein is CASSLGQGAKAFF.